This entry describes one T cell receptor beta chain. CDR1 is GTSNPN and CDR2 is SVGIG in the germline V gene (reference sequence). V lost 4 bases and J lost 4, with 8 bases in between. CDR3 length: 13 amino acids. The data were taken from a study of blood T cell repertoires in COVID-19. At the level of the study: Sites in the United States, Italy and Spain provided acute and convalescent COVID-19 samples. Sources were T cells, B-cell-depleted T cells, or PBMCs; the material itself was cDNA or gDNA.

As originally analysed: Estimates of nucleated cell counts were drawn from the amplification of reference gene primers. Sequencing used immunoSEQ multiplex PCR; TCRdb keeps in-frame clones, though not all of them. Clone size and V and J calls were adopted from that table, with D and trimming inferred from the DNA. This sample has 450,000 to 500,000 clones, with 80% to 90% found just once. What was sequenced was peripheral blood. J is TRBJ2-6 and V is TRBV30; D remains unclear. The origin of this receptor is a human donor in a cohort sampled during active COVID-19. DNA of the CDR3: TGTGCCTGGATGACTGGAGGGGCCAACGTCCTGACTTTC. Residues: CAWMTGGANVLTF.